This T cell receptor beta chain was captured by sequencing in a study of T-cell reconstitution after alpha-beta-depleted transplantation in children. Unique molecular identifiers were incorporated into the prepared TCRbeta library. From the PCR reads, TCRdb called clonotypes with MiXCR, one entry per CDR3 protein. The data show 450,000 to 600,000 distinct CDR3 sequences, 13% seen once. V dropped 11 bases and J dropped 1 base, with 11 bases sitting between them. Germline V lookup: CDR1 SEHNR, CDR2 FQNEAQ (reference sequence). The CDR3 is 12 amino acids. This clonotype occurred a few times. The sample in question was PBMCs, mostly from graft donor cells, obtained 360 days after TCRalphabeta/CD19-depleted stem cell transplant. The chain is built from TRBV7-9 and TRBJ2-5, with a possible D match to TRBD1 (6 bases). This sequence was found in a male patient under 18 who had a stem cell transplant for acute myeloid leukemia, so the T cells may come from the graft donor. CDR3 amino acids: CASRGFQETQYF. For the CDR3, the DNA is TGTGCCTCCAGGGGTTTCCAAGAGACCCAGTACTTC.